The present T cell receptor beta chain was sequenced within a study of regulatory T cells in long-lasting Graves disease. General study findings and limits: No thyroid tissue was studied; the work used peripheral blood only. Persistent disease favored TRBV28, TRBJ1-2 and TRBJ2-5. New patients shared approximately 930 public clonotypes, fewer than the 2,500 to 3,500 shared by persistent patients.

The CDR3 has 14 amino acids. V lost 6 bases and J lost 3, with 14 bases in between. The time point was: persistent/refractory GD, antithyroid drugs over 5 years with positive TRAb. With RNA extracted from PBMCs as input, the TCR library was made. Patients all came to the study from an endocrinology department in Xi'an, China. This clonotype came up a few times. Its antigen is not identified. Construction of the TCR beta libraries employed iRepertoire HTBI primers in conjunction with Arm-PCR of CDR3 regions. TCRdb re-called the multiplex PCR reads through MiXCR, storing one row per CDR3 protein. This repertoire shows 500,000 to 700,000 distinct CDR3 sequences, 30% found once; its top ten account for about 40%.

This specimen was peripheral blood mononuclear cells (PBMCs), taken when the disease was refractory, from a patient treated with antithyroid drugs. The chain carries TRBV12-3 or TRBV12-4 and TRBJ1-1; possible D gene TRBD1, 6 bases. The source is a female donor with Graves disease. CDR3 sequence (DNA): TGTGCCAGCAGGGTATCCAGGGGCGACACTGAAGCTTTCTTT. It is translated as CASRVSRGDTEAFF.